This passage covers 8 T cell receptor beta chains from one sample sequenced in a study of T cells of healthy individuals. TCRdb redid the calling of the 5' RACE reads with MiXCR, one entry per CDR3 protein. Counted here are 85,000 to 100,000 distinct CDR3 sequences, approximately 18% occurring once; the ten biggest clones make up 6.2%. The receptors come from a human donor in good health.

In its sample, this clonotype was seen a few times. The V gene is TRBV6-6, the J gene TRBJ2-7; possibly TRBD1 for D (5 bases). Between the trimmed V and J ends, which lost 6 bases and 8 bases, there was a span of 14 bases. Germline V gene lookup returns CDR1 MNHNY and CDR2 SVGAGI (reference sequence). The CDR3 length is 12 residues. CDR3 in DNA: TGTGCCAGCAGGCCGACAGTTCAGAAGCAGTACTTC. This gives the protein CASRPTVQKQYF.

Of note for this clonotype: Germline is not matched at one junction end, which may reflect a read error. CDR3 nucleotide sequence: TGTGCCAGCAGCTTCAGTACGGGCTATGGCTACAACTTC. This encodes CASSFSTGYGYNF. This sequence joins TRBV7-3 and TRBJ1-2; D remains ambiguous. The CDR3 is 13 residues long. CDR1 and CDR2 (germline): SGHTA, FQGTGA.

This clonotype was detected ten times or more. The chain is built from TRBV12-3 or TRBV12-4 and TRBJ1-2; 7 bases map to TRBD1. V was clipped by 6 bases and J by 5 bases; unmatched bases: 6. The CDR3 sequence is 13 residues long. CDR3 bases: TGTGCCAGCAGGGTGAAGACAGGGTATGGCTACACCTTC. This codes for CASRVKTGYGYTF.

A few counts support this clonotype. The CDR3 here is CASSYLMNTEAFF. CDR3 nucleotide sequence: TGTGCCAGCAGCTACCTCATGAACACTGAAGCTTTCTTT. V usage is TRBV7-3 and J usage is TRBJ1-1, with no clear D. V was cut by 4 bases and J by 0 bases, with 6 bases left in between. CDR3 length: 13 residues. Germline V lookup: CDR1 SGHTA, CDR2 FQGTGA. The whole variable domain, remainder taken from reference TRBV7-3 and TRBJ1-1, is GAGVSQTPSNKVTEKGKYVELRCDPISGHTALYWYRQSLGQGPEFLIYFQGTGAADDSGLPNDRFFAVRPEGSVSTLKIQRTERGDSAVYLCASSYLMNTEAFFGQGTRLTVV.

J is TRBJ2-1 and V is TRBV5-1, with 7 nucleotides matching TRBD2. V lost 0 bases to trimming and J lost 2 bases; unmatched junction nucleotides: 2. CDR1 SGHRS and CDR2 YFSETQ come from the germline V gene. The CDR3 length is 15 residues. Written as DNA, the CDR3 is TGCGCCAGCAGCTTGGGGCTAGCGGCCTACAATGAGCAGTTCTTC. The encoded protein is CASSLGLAAYNEQFF.

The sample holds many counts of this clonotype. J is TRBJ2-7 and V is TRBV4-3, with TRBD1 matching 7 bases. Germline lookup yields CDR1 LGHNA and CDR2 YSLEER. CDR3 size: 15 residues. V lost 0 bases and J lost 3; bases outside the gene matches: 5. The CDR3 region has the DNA TGCGCCAGCAGCCAAGACACAGGGGATCTCTACGAGCAGTACTTC. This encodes CASSQDTGDLYEQYF.

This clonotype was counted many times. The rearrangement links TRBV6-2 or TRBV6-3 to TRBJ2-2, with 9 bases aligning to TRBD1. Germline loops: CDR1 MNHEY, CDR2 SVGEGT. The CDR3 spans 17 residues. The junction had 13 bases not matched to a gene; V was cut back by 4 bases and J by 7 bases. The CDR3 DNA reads TGTGCCAGCAGTTCCGGACAGGGGAGGGGAATCGTCGGGGAGCTGTTTTTT. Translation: CASSSGQGRGIVGELFF.

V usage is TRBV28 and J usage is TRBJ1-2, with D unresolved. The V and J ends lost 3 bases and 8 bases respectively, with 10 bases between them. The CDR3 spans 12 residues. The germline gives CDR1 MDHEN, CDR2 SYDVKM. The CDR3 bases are TGTGCCAGCAGTTTCACCCCTAGAGGCTACACCTTC. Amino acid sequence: CASSFTPRGYTF.